These T cell receptor beta chains were read from a single sample in a study of regulatory T cells in long-lasting Graves disease. MiXCR, run by TCRdb on the multiplex PCR reads, gives a single entry per CDR3 protein. The sample contains roughly 320,000 distinct CDR3 sequences, over 15% of which appear only once. The data were also submitted as part of a second study, on T cells in Graves' hyperthyroidism and ophthalmopathy.

The sample was peripheral blood mononuclear cells (PBMCs), taken at new diagnosis, from a patient treated with antithyroid drugs. Source of these receptors: a man in his forties or fifties with Graves disease. The CDR3 runs from the conserved cysteine through the conserved F or W. The D gene is left open where the match is weak. A row's size may be missing; if present it is once, few, many or a size class.

j_call clone_size v_call d_call cdr3_nt cdr3_aa
TRBJ2-4 - TRBV28 - TGTGCCAGCAGCACAGCGGGCAGGGCCTTCGCATACTTC CASSTAGRAFAYF
TRBJ1-6 few TRBV20-1 - TGCAGTGTTCTGCAGCATAATTCACCCCTCCACTTT CSVLQHNSPLHF
TRBJ1-1 many TRBV7-2 - TGTGCCAGCACTGCGGGCGTGTTTTTGAACACTGAAGCTTTCTTT CASTAGVFLNTEAFF
TRBJ2-5 many TRBV25-1 - TGTGCCAGCAGTGAACCTGGTCGAGAGACCCAGTACTTC CASSEPGRETQYF
TRBJ2-3 - TRBV3-1 - TGTGCCAGCAGCCAACTGGCAGACACAGATACGCAGTATTTT CASSQLADTDTQYF
TRBJ1-2 many TRBV28 - TGTGCCACCCAGGAGGGGGGCTATGGCTACACCTTC CATQEGGYGYTF
TRBJ2-5 many TRBV9 TRBD2 TGTGCCAGCAGCGTAGAAGCGGGGGGACCAATGACCCAGTACTTC CASSVEAGGPMTQYF
TRBJ1-1 few TRBV11-2 - TGTGCCAGCAGACCGATCGTTACAGCCACTGAAGCTTTCTTT CASRPIVTATEAFF
TRBJ2-1 few TRBV20-1 TRBD2 TGCAGTGCCGTATCGGGGGGGTACAATGAGCAGTTCTTC CSAVSGGYNEQFF
TRBJ1-1 - TRBV10-3 - TGTGCCATCAGTGACCTGCTGGAGAGCACTGAAGCTTTCTTT CAISDLLESTEAFF
TRBJ2-3 many TRBV18 TRBD1 TGTGCCAGCTCATCGGGGACAGGGGGAATCACAGATACGCAGTATTTT CASSSGTGGITDTQYF